The 23 T cell receptor beta chains presented below share a single source sample, sequenced in a study of blood T cell repertoires in COVID-19. The method was immunoSEQ multiplex PCR; TCRdb's version includes in-frame clones alone and lacks a portion of them. This table holds about 200,000 clones, around 90% found once. The specimen sequenced was PBMCs or T cells enriched from blood (not recorded which). The source is a woman between 18 and 29 years old who had recovered from COVID-19.

There are a few counts of this clone. The CDR3 loop is CASSSSLRTAVYGYTF. The CDR3 region has the DNA TGTGCCAGTAGTTCCTCGTTACGGACAGCAGTCTATGGCTACACCTTC. The rearrangement links TRBV19 to TRBJ1-2; a weak D match, TRBD1 (6 bases). Germline-derived CDR1 and CDR2 are LNHDA and SQIVND (reference sequence). The CDR3 is 16 amino acids. V lost 5 bases, J lost 4 bases, and 20 bases lay in between. Based on the CDR3 plus reference TRBV19 and TRBJ1-2, the full variable domain is DGGITQSPKYLFRKEGQNVTLSCEQNLNHDAMYWYRQDPGQGLRLIYYSQIVNDFQKGDIAEGYSVSREKKESFPLTVTSAQKNPTAFYLCASSSSLRTAVYGYTFGSGTRLTVV.

This chain links TRBV10-3 with TRBJ2-7; no clear D gene. V was pared by 3 bases and J by 4 bases, with 4 bases between. The CDR3 contains 11 residues. Germline assignment: CDR1 ENHRY and CDR2 SYGVKD. The CDR3 sequence: CAISDSYEQYF. The CDR3 DNA follows: TGTGCCATCAGTGACTCGTACGAGCAGTACTTC.

V is TRBV6-5 and J is TRBJ2-5; 12 bases fit TRBD2. In germline, CDR1 is MNHEY, CDR2 SVGAGI. V dropped 5 bases and J dropped 6; count of bases not matched to a gene: 7. CDR3 length: 15 amino acids. The CDR3 here is CASSLLAGGGQTQYF. CDR3 DNA sequence: TGTGCCAGCAGTCTACTAGCGGGGGGCGGTCAGACCCAGTACTTC.

The V gene is TRBV6-5, the J gene TRBJ1-6, with TRBD1 identical over 8 bases. V lost 6 bases, J lost 6 bases, and 7 bases stayed unmatched. The CDR3 loop spans 15 amino acids. From germline, CDR1 is MNHEY and CDR2 SVGAGI. The CDR3 DNA sequence: TGTGCCAGCAGACTCGGACAGGGACCTAATTCACCCCTCCACTTT. Translation: CASRLGQGPNSPLHF.

This sequence joins TRBV19 and TRBJ1-5, with 9 bases fitting TRBD1. CDR3 length: 16 amino acids. Germline loops: CDR1 LNHDA, CDR2 SQIVND (reference sequence). Germline trimming cut 6 bases from V and 3 bases from J; bases unmatched to any gene: 9. As DNA, the CDR3 is TGTGCCAGTAGAAACAGGGGGCGCCCATTCAATCAGCCCCAGCATTTT. It yields the protein CASRNRGRPFNQPQHF.

The V call is TRBV13, the J call TRBJ2-7; 10 bases line up with TRBD1. This CDR3 has 16 amino acids. The V segment lost 4 bases and the J segment 4 bases; nucleotides outside the gene matches: 10. Per the germline V gene, CDR1 is PRHDT and CDR2 is FYEKMQ (reference sequence). The CDR3 DNA reads as TGTGCCAGCAGCTCAAACACCGGGACAGGGGCTTACGAGCAGTACTTC. As protein: CASSSNTGTGAYEQYF. The variable domain in full, with the rest retrieved from reference TRBV13 and TRBJ2-7, is AAGVIQSPRHLIKEKRETATLKCYPIPRHDTVYWYQQGPGQDPQFLISFYEKMQSDKGSIPDRFSAQQFSDYHSELNMSSLELGDSALYFCASSSNTGTGAYEQYFGPGTRLTVT.

This clone showed up just a few times. The chain recombines TRBV3-1 (or the pseudogene TRBV3-2) with TRBJ2-5; D is possibly TRBD1 (5 bases). V dropped 4 bases and J dropped 5 bases, with 8 bases sitting between them. CDR3 length: 12 residues. Germline V lookup: CDR1 LGHDT, CDR2 YNNKEL (reference sequence). The chain's CDR3 is CASSPSGETQYF. The CDR3 nucleotides are TGTGCCAGCAGCCCCTCAGGGGAGACCCAGTACTTC.

The rearrangement uses TRBV9 and TRBJ2-1; TRBD1 is a possible D gene (6 bases). V lost 3 bases, J lost 7 bases, and 26 bases lay in between. Germline CDR1 reads SGDLS; CDR2 reads YYNGEE. The CDR3 totals 18 residues. CDR3 loop: CASSDGRLEQGSGNEQFF. The CDR3 DNA sequence: TGTGCCAGCAGCGACGGCCGGTTAGAACAGGGCAGTGGAAATGAGCAGTTCTTC.

This clone was observed once. The rearrangement joins TRBV7-6 to TRBJ2-2, with a possible D match to TRBD2 (5 bases). Trimming removed 1 base at V and 1 base at J, with 7 bases between. The CDR3 is 15 amino acids. The germline V gene encodes CDR1 SGHVS and CDR2 FNYEAQ. The CDR3 loop is CASSLERKNTGELFF. In DNA, the CDR3 is TGTGCCAGCAGCTTAGAGCGGAAGAACACCGGGGAGCTGTTTTTT.

Remarks on this clone: The germline gene is not matched at one end of the junction; a read error may be the cause. The same CDR3 can be traced to other DNA sequences in this sample. This chain links TRBV9 with TRBJ2-1; 11 bases fit TRBD2. Per the germline V gene, CDR1 is SGDLS and CDR2 is YYNGEE. This CDR3 is 15 amino acids long. The CDR3 region has the DNA TGTGCCAGCAGTGTAGCGGGGGGGTCCTACAATGAGCAGTTCTTC. This codes for CASSVAGGSYNEQFF.

The chain uses TRBV11-2 and TRBJ1-2, with D possibly being TRBD1 (6 bases). There are 17 residues in the CDR3. From germline, CDR1 is SGHAT and CDR2 FQNNGV. Deletions cut 6 bases from V and 2 bases from J, with 22 bases between. CDR3 DNA sequence: TGTGCCAGCAGGCTATCCGCAAGACGGACAGACAACTATGGCTACACCTTC. It codes for CASRLSARRTDNYGYTF.

This clone appeared once. The gene calls are TRBV2 and TRBJ2-7, with 9 bases lining up with TRBD1. Trimming removed 6 bases from V and 1 base from J; junction bases left unmatched: 4. This CDR3 comprises 14 residues. The germline V gene has CDR1 SNHLY and CDR2 FYNNEI. The CDR3 nucleotides read TGTGCCAGCAGATTGACAGGGGGATCCTACGAGCAGTACTTC. This gives the protein CASRLTGGSYEQYF.

This clone occurred a few times. This chain uses TRBV30 with TRBJ1-4, with 7 bases fitting TRBD1. In germline, CDR1 is GTSNPN, CDR2 SVGIG (reference sequence). Trimming cost V 1 base and J 6 bases; bases outside gene matches: 5. The CDR3 spans 14 residues. The CDR3 coding sequence is TGTGCCTGGAGTGAGGGACAGCTTGATGAAAAACTGTTTTTT. It specifies CAWSEGQLDEKLFF.

This clone is a singleton in its sample. The rearrangement links TRBV19 to TRBJ2-1, with D tentatively TRBD2 (6 bases). Trimming left V 4 bases short and J 0 bases short, with 13 bases between. CDR3 size: 16 residues. CDR1 and CDR2 (germline): LNHDA, SQIVND (reference sequence). This CDR3 reads CASSTAAGSSYNEQFF. For the CDR3, the DNA is TGTGCCAGTAGTACCGCCGCGGGGAGCTCCTACAATGAGCAGTTCTTC. Based on the CDR3 plus reference TRBV19 and TRBJ2-1, the full variable domain is DGGITQSPKYLFRKEGQNVTLSCEQNLNHDAMYWYRQDPGQGLRLIYYSQIVNDFQKGDIAEGYSVSREKKESFPLTVTSAQKNPTAFYLCASSTAAGSSYNEQFFGPGTRLTVL.

This clone occurred once. This chain connects TRBV29-1 to TRBJ2-7, with 7 bases fitting TRBD1. The germline gives CDR1 SQVTM, CDR2 ANQGSEA. The CDR3 runs 14 residues. V trimming: 3 bases; J trimming: 0 bases; junction bases outside the gene matches: 5. The CDR3 bases are TGCAGCGTTGACAAGGACAGGAGCTCCTACGAGCAGTACTTC. The encoded protein is CSVDKDRSSYEQYF.

This sequence joins TRBV27 and TRBJ1-2; a weak D match, TRBD1 (5 bases). This CDR3 contains 14 residues. Trimming removed 7 bases from V and 7 bases from J, with 19 bases in between. Germline V gives CDR1 MNHEY, CDR2 SMNVEV (reference sequence). CDR3 sequence (DNA): TGTGCCAGCAAGCCGCGGGGGGGTCGTGGTGGCTACACCTTC. This gives the protein CASKPRGGRGGYTF.

CDR3 coding DNA: TGTGCCATACGGGGACAGGGATTCACTGAAGCTTTCTTT. Protein: CAIRGQGFTEAFF. The rearrangement links TRBV10-3 to TRBJ1-1, with 9 nucleotides matching TRBD1. Germline V gives CDR1 ENHRY, CDR2 SYGVKD. The V and J ends lost 9 bases and 4 bases, in that order; junction bases with no gene match: 6. There are 13 residues in the CDR3.

V gene TRBV7-9 combines with J gene TRBJ2-7, with unresolved D. The CDR3 runs to 14 residues. Trimming shortened V by 0 bases and J by 6 bases, and 12 bases separated the two germline ends. Germline V gene data show CDR1 as SEHNR and CDR2 as FQNEAQ (reference sequence). The CDR3 DNA reads as TGTGCCAGCAGCTTAGCTGTAAAGACAACCGAGCAGTACTTC. Its translation is CASSLAVKTTEQYF.

This chain uses TRBV28 with TRBJ2-2; TRBD2 agrees at 12 bases. The CDR3 contains 16 residues. Germline CDR1 MDHEN, CDR2 SYDVKM. Trimming removed 6 bases from V and 4 bases from J; junction bases left unmatched: 6. CDR3 bases: TGTGCCAGCAGCCAAACTAGCGGGGGGATCACCGGGGAGCTGTTTTTT. Translated: CASSQTSGGITGELFF.

This clone came up a few times. The chain links TRBV5-4 to TRBJ1-5; 7 bases agree with TRBD1. The junction had 19 bases not matched to a gene; V was cut back by 1 base and J by 3 bases. The CDR3 has 20 amino acids. In germline, CDR1 is SGHNT, CDR2 YYREEE (reference sequence). Written as DNA, the CDR3 is TGTGCCAGCAGCTTGAGTATTCCTCTCGATACCGGGACAGACAATCAGCCCCAGCATTTT. Amino acid sequence: CASSLSIPLDTGTDNQPQHF.

J is TRBJ1-2 and V is TRBV6-5, with D unresolved. Trimming shortened V by 10 bases and J by 0 bases, and 9 bases separated the two germline ends. The CDR3 is made up of 12 amino acids. CDR1 MNHEY and CDR2 SVGAGI come from the germline V gene. The CDR3 DNA follows: TGTGCCAAACTCACAGCTAACTATGGCTACACCTTC. As protein: CAKLTANYGYTF.

This sequence joins TRBV28 and TRBJ1-1, with TRBD1 as a possible D gene (5 bases). The CDR3 totals 14 residues. Trimming took off 3 bases at V and 6 bases at J, with 14 bases between the two ends. The germline V gene has CDR1 MDHEN and CDR2 SYDVKM. The CDR3 spells CASSLGRAAAEAFF. Written as DNA, the CDR3 is TGTGCCAGCAGTTTGGGCAGGGCAGCCGCTGAAGCTTTCTTT.

This rearrangement joins TRBV5-6 to TRBJ1-5, with TRBD1 identical over 8 bases. J was trimmed by 4 bases and V by 0 bases; bases with no gene match: 3. This CDR3 has 15 amino acids. Germline CDR1 and CDR2: SGHDT and YYEEEE. The CDR3 DNA reads as TGTGCCAGCAGCTTGGGCGGACAGGGTAATCAGCCCCAGCATTTT. The encoded protein is CASSLGGQGNQPQHF.